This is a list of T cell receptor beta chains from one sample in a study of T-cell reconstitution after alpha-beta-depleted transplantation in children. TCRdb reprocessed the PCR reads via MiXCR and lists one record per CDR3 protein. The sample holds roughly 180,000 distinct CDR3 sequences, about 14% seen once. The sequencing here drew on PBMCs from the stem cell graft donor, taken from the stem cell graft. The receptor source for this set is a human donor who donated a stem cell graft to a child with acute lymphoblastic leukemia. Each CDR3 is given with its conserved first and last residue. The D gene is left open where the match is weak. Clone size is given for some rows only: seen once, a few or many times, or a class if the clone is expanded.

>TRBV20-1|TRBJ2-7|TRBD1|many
TGCAGTGCTAGCCGATTCGACAGGGCCGCCTACGAGCAGTACTTC
CSASRFDRAAYEQYF
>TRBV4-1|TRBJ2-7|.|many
TGCGCCAGCAGCCAAGGGGGCGCGGAATCCTACGAGCAGTACTTC
CASSQGGAESYEQYF
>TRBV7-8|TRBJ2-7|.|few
TGTGCCAGCAGCTTAGGTCTCCTAGCTAGGGACCACGAGCAGTACTTC
CASSLGLLARDHEQYF
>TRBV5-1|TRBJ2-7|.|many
TGCGCCAGCAGCTTGGATCCAGGGTCCAACGAGCAGTACTTC
CASSLDPGSNEQYF
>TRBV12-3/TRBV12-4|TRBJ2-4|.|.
TGTGCCAGCAGTTTTTTGGGAGCAGCCAAAAACATTCAGTACTTC
CASSFLGAAKNIQYF
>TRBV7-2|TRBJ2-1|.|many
TGTGCCAGCAGCTTTTACTTGGACAATGAGCAGTTCTTC
CASSFYLDNEQFF
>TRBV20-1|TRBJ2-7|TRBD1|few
TGCAGTGCTAGAGGAGAGTACAGGGACAGGTTCGAGCAGTACTTC
CSARGEYRDRFEQYF
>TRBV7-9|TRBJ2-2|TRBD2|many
TGTGCCAGCAGCCCACTAGCGGGAGAGTACACCGGGGAGCTGTTTTTT
CASSPLAGEYTGELFF
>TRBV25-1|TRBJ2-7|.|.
TGTGCCAGCAGTGAAACTAGCAGTTCCTACGAGCAGTACTTC
CASSETSSSYEQYF
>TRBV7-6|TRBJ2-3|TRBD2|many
TGTGCCAGCAGCTTAGGCGGGAGATTTTCAGATACGCAGTATTTT
CASSLGGRFSDTQYF
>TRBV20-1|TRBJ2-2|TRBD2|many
TGCAGTGCTAGGCCTCCTAGCGGGGCGAACACCGGGGAGCTGTTTTTT
CSARPPSGANTGELFF
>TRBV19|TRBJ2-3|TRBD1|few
TGTGCCAGTAGTACCCTCCGGGACAGGGTGGATACGCAGTATTTT
CASSTLRDRVDTQYF
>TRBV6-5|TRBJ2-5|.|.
TGTGCCAGCAGTTACGGTATAGGAAATAGGGAGACCCAGTACTTC
CASSYGIGNRETQYF
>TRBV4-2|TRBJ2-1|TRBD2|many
TGTGCCAGCAGCCAATTAGGAGGGACTAGCCGTCTTGAGCAGTTCTTC
CASSQLGGTSRLEQFF
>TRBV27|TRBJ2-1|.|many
TGTGCCAGCAGTTACACCATAGCGATCACCAATGAGCAGTTCTTC
CASSYTIAITNEQFF
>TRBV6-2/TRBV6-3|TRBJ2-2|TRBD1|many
TGTGCCAGCAGTCGATCCGGGACAGGGTCCACCGGGGAGCTGTTTTTT
CASSRSGTGSTGELFF
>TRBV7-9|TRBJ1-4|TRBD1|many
TGTGCCAGCAGCTCCCTGACAACAGGGGAGGAACTGTTTTTT
CASSSLTTGEELFF
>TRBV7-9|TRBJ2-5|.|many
TGTGCCAGCAGCTTATTGAGAGAGACCCAGTACTTC
CASSLLRETQYF